The 21 T cell receptor beta chains in this list originate from one sample, sequenced in a study of breast tumors, draining lymph nodes, adjacent tissues (dated by TCRdb to the mid-2010s). Lymph node samples came from the axillary draining lymph nodes of breast cancer patients. Library preparation used multiplex PCR. The sample was run on an Illumina HiSeq 2000. TCRdb trimmed public reads at Q25 via fastp, called clones via MiXCR and kept in-frame beta chains. Duplicate CDR3 protein sequences are folded into a single record with the most common DNA and genes. Within this sample are hundreds of thousands of distinct CDR3 sequences, with approximately 31% of them counted one time only. The top ten clonotypes cover about 1.4% of the sample. Material for sequencing was axillary lymph node tissue. The receptors here all came from a female donor with breast cancer. Some clones in this sample may be carry-over from other donors' samples.

V usage is TRBV6-2 or TRBV6-3 and J usage is TRBJ2-1; D not certain. Germline V gene sequence: CDR1 MNHEY, CDR2 SVGEGT. Trimming removed 4 bases at V and 4 bases at J, with 20 bases between. The CDR3 contains 17 residues. The CDR3 loop reads CASSLSYIAGSYNEQFF. For the CDR3, the DNA is TGTGCCAGCAGTTTATCTTATATAGCAGGATCTTACAATGAGCAGTTCTTC.

This clonotype was picked up many times. This chain joins TRBV6-5 and TRBJ1-4, with D hard to call. The CDR3 has 11 residues. V lost 2 bases and J 11 bases, leaving 6 bases between the germline ends. Germline assignment: CDR1 MNHEY and CDR2 SVGAGI. The CDR3 DNA follows: TGTGCCAGCAGTTACATGGGGAAACTGTTTTTT. This codes for CASSYMGKLFF.

This clonotype showed up many times. The V and J genes are TRBV5-1 and TRBJ1-5; TRBD1 agrees at 10 bases. This CDR3 region has 14 residues. CDR1 and CDR2 from the germline V gene are SGHRS and YFSETQ. With V trimmed by 5 bases and J by 5 bases, 4 bases remained unmatched. The CDR3 DNA reads as TGCGCCAGCAGTTCTGGACAGGGGGATCAGCCCCAGCATTTT. Amino acid sequence: CASSSGQGDQPQHF.

In this sample, this clonotype turned up many times. This chain uses TRBV5-1 with TRBJ2-5, with D perhaps given as TRBD1 or TRBD2 (5 bases each). CDR3 length: 15 amino acids. Germline V lookup: CDR1 SGHRS, CDR2 YFSETQ. Trimming took 1 base from V and 5 from J, leaving 15 bases between them. The CDR3 protein is CASSLIPGRDETQYF. CDR3 coding DNA: TGCGCCAGCAGCTTGATACCGGGACGGGACGAGACCCAGTACTTC. The entire variable domain, with the rest obtained from reference TRBV5-1 and TRBJ2-5, is as follows: KAGVTQTPRYLIKTRGQQVTLSCSPISGHRSVSWYQQTPGQGLQFLFEYFSETQRNKGNFPGRFSGRQFSNSRSEMNVSTLELGDSALYLCASSLIPGRDETQYFGPGTRLLVL.

This clonotype was recorded many times. The genes are TRBV7-2 and TRBJ1-2; TRBD1 matches 7 bases. Germline assignment: CDR1 SGHTA and CDR2 FQGNSA. The CDR3 runs 14 residues. J gave up 4 bases and V 1 base, and 3 bases lay outside the gene matches. CDR3 coding DNA: TGTGCCAGCAGCTTAGTGGCAGGGGGCTATGGCTACACCTTC. Translating it yields CASSLVAGGYGYTF.

Concerning this clonotype: A read error may account for a junction end that differs from germline. This chain joins TRBV3-1 and TRBJ2-7; 7 nucleotides align to TRBD1. The CDR3 loop spans 14 amino acids. The V gene's germline CDR1 is LGHDT and CDR2 YNNKEL (reference sequence). CDR3 loop: CAGSTGTVTYEQYF. CDR3 DNA sequence: TGCGCCGGCTCTACCGGGACAGTGACCTACGAGCAGTACTTC.

This clonotype was recorded many times. The chain employs TRBV5-1 and TRBJ2-5, with TRBD2 matching over 8 bases. CDR1 and CDR2 (germline): SGHRS, YFSETQ. This CDR3 comprises 14 residues. After removal of 4 bases from V and 8 bases from J, the junction contained 10 bases not matched to a gene. The CDR3 region has the DNA TGCGCCAGCAGCCTACCGGGGGGGATGGACACCCAGTACTTC. As protein: CASSLPGGMDTQYF.

This clonotype has at least ten counts. The chain links TRBV7-6 to TRBJ1-2; 8 positions agree with TRBD1. This CDR3 is built from 15 residues. The trim removed 3 bases at V and 6 bases at J, leaving 9 bases unmatched. Germline V gene sequence: CDR1 SGHVS, CDR2 FNYEAQ. The chain's CDR3 is CASSFGQGHPDGYTF. The CDR3 coding sequence is TGTGCCAGCAGCTTCGGACAGGGCCATCCCGATGGCTACACCTTC.

Many counts were recorded for this clonotype. This chain uses TRBV4-3 with TRBJ2-1; D is perhaps TRBD1 or TRBD2 (5 bases each). Germline V lookup: CDR1 LGHNA, CDR2 YSLEER. This CDR3 has 16 residues. The V end lost 0 bases, the J end lost 6 bases, and 15 bases lay between the germline ends. The CDR3 region has the DNA TGCGCCAGCAGCCAAGATAAGGGACCACCATCCAATGAGCAGTTCTTC. The encoded protein is CASSQDKGPPSNEQFF.

This clonotype was observed at least ten times. The chain is built from TRBV29-1 and TRBJ2-7; 8 bases are a match to TRBD2. Germline CDR1 SQVTM, CDR2 ANQGSEA. The CDR3 loop spans 14 amino acids. Losses at the gene ends were 4 bases for V and 6 bases for J; bases not matched to a gene: 11. This CDR3 reads CSVAPGLGSSEQYF. For the CDR3, the DNA is TGCAGCGTTGCCCCGGGACTAGGCTCATCCGAGCAGTACTTC.

This rearrangement joins TRBV5-8 to TRBJ1-2, with D maybe TRBD1 (5 bases). This CDR3 has 13 residues. CDR1 is SGHTS and CDR2 is YDEGEE in the germline V gene. The ends were cut back, 0 bases at V and 8 bases at J, with 11 bases in the middle. The CDR3 loop is CASSLGGAGGYTF. The CDR3 DNA is TGTGCCAGCAGCTTGGGGGGCGCAGGAGGCTACACCTTC.

This chain links TRBV19 with TRBJ1-5; D is unresolved. Trimming cost V 6 bases and J 4 bases, with 16 bases left between them. The germline CDR1 and CDR2 sequences are LNHDA and SQIVND (reference sequence). This CDR3 region has 15 residues. Written as DNA, the CDR3 is TGTGCCAGTAGGCGGGAGCGGGATGGTAATCAGCCCCAGCATTTT. Protein product: CASRRERDGNQPQHF.

Ten or more counts support this clonotype. V gene TRBV3-1 combines with J gene TRBJ1-6, with TRBD1 matching over 7 bases. The CDR3 sequence is 14 residues long. Trimming at V came to 6 bases and at J to 8 bases, leaving 7 bases not matched to a gene. Germline loops: CDR1 LGHDT, CDR2 YNNKEL (reference sequence). CDR3 bases: TGTGCCAGCAGACTGGGACAGAGAGATTCACCCCTCCACTTT. It encodes CASRLGQRDSPLHF.

In its sample, this clonotype was seen many times. With a much larger clone just one base away, this may be a read error. The chain has TRBV7-9 and TRBJ2-5; 7 bases align to TRBD2. Germline V lookup: CDR1 SEHNR, CDR2 FQNEAQ (reference sequence). This CDR3 is built from 15 residues. DNA of the CDR3: TGTGCCAGCAGCTTACTAGCGGTGGGGAGGGAGACCCAGCACTTC. Residues: CASSLLAVGRETQHF.

This clonotype appeared many times. The chain joins TRBV20-1 to TRBJ2-1; TRBD2 aligns across 11 bases. Germline loops: CDR1 DFQATT, CDR2 SNEGSKA (reference sequence). The CDR3 has 13 amino acids. Unmatched junction bases numbered 7, after V lost 6 bases and J lost 9 bases. This CDR3 is CSAPTSGNGEQFF. CDR3 bases: TGCAGTGCCCCGACTAGCGGGAACGGTGAGCAGTTCTTC.

This clonotype was seen only a few times. A much larger clone sits a single nucleotide away, making a read error possible. This sequence joins TRBV9 and TRBJ2-1; D unclear. Germline-derived CDR1 and CDR2 are SGDLS and YYNGEE. The CDR3 loop spans 14 amino acids. In DNA form, the CDR3 reads TGTGCCAGCAGCGTGCGTTATGGGCCGAATGAGCAGTCCTTC. Its protein product is CASSVRYGPNEQSF.

This clonotype was detected many times. This rearrangement joins TRBV20-1 to TRBJ2-1, with 11 bases matching TRBD2. The germline CDR1 and CDR2 sequences are DFQATT and SNEGSKA (reference sequence). V dropped 1 base and J dropped 3; count of bases not matched to a gene: 5. The CDR3 loop spans 16 amino acids. In DNA form, the CDR3 reads TGCAGTGCTAGAGGGGTGACTAGCGGGATCTACAATGAGCAGTTCTTC. It is translated as CSARGVTSGIYNEQFF.

CDR3 sequence: CASTTPRAMTYEQYF. The CDR3 DNA reads as TGTGCCAGCACCACCCCCCGGGCGATGACCTACGAGCAGTACTTC. This sequence joins TRBV28 and TRBJ2-7; D uncertain. The germline V gene encodes CDR1 MDHEN and CDR2 SYDVKM. This CDR3 has 15 amino acids. Deletions cut 7 bases from V and 2 bases from J, with 18 bases between.

This clonotype is a singleton in its sample. The chain joins TRBV7-2 to TRBJ2-7; 8 positions agree with TRBD1. The CDR3 spans 14 residues. V was clipped by 8 bases and J by 2 bases; unmatched bases: 8. Germline V CDR1 and CDR2: SGHTA, FQGNSA. CDR3 DNA sequence: TGTGCCAGCGGCTCGACAGGGGATGCCTACGAGCAGTACTTC. It translates to CASGSTGDAYEQYF.

As to this clonotype: This could be a read error, since a much larger clone is one nucleotide away. The chain links TRBV5-4 to TRBJ2-3; D is undetermined. Germline assignment: CDR1 SGHNT and CDR2 YYREEE (reference sequence). The CDR3 runs 14 residues. CDR3 coding DNA: TGTGCCAGCAGCTTTCCCGATGGCACAGATACGCGGTATTTT. This gives the protein CASSFPDGTDTRYF.

This clonotype was picked up many times. This chain joins TRBV19 and TRBJ2-3; 8 nucleotides line up with TRBD2. With 4 bases clipped from V and 4 bases from J, the junction kept 13 bases outside the gene matches. The germline V gene encodes CDR1 LNHDA and CDR2 SQIVND (reference sequence). The CDR3 extends over 17 amino acids. The chain's CDR3 is CASSRKTGTSQADTQYF. CDR3 nucleotide sequence: TGTGCCAGTAGTAGAAAAACCGGGACTAGTCAAGCAGATACGCAGTATTTT. The whole variable domain, remainder taken from reference TRBV19 and TRBJ2-3, is DGGITQSPKYLFRKEGQNVTLSCEQNLNHDAMYWYRQDPGQGLRLIYYSQIVNDFQKGDIAEGYSVSREKKESFPLTVTSAQKNPTAFYLCASSRKTGTSQADTQYFGPGTRLTVL.